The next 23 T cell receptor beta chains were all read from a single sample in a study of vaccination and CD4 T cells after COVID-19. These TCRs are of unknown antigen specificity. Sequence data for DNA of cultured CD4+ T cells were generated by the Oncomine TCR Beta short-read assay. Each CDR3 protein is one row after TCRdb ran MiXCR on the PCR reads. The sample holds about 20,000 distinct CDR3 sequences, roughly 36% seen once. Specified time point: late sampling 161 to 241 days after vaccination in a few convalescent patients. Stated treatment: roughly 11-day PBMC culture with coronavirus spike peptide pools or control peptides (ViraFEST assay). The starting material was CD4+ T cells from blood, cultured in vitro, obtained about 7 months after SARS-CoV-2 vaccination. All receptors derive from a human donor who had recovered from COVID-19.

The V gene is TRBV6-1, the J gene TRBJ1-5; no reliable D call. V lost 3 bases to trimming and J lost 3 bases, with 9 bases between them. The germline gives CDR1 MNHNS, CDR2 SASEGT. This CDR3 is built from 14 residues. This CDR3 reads CASSEAPANQPQHF. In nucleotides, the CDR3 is TGTGCCAGCAGTGAGGCCCCGGCCAATCAGCCCCAGCATTTT.

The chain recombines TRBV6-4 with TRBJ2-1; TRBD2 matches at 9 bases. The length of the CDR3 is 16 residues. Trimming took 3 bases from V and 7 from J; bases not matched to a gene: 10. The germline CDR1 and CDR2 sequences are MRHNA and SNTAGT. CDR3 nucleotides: TGTGCCAGCAGTGAAGGGGCGGGAGGGCCCATAAATGAGCAGTTCTTC. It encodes CASSEGAGGPINEQFF.

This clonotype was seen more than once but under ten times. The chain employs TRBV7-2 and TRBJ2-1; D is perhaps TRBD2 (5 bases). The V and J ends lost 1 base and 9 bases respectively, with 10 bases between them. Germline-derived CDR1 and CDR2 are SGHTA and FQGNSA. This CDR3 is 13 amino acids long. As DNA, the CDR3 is TGTGCCAGCAGCTTAGTGGGAGTGGGTGAGCAGTTCTTC. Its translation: CASSLVGVGEQFF.

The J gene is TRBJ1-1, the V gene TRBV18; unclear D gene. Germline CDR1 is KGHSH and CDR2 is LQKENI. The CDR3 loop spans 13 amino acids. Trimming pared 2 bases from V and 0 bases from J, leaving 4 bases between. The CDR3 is CASSPSLNTEAFF. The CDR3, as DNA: TGTGCCAGCTCACCAAGTCTGAACACTGAAGCTTTCTTT.

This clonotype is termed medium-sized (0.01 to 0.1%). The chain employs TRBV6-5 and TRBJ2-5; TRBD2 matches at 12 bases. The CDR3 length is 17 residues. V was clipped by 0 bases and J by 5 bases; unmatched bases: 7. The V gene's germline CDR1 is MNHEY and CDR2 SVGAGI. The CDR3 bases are TGTGCCAGCAGTTACTCGGCTAGCGGGAGGGCTGGCGAGACCCAGTACTTC. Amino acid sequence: CASSYSASGRAGETQYF.

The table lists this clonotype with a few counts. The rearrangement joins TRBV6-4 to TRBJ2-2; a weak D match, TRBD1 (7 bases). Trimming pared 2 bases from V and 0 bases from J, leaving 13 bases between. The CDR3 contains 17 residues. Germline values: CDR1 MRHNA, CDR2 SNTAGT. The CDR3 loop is CASSDPRDSTNTGELFF. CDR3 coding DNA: TGTGCCAGCAGTGACCCGCGGGACAGCACGAACACCGGGGAGCTGTTTTTT.

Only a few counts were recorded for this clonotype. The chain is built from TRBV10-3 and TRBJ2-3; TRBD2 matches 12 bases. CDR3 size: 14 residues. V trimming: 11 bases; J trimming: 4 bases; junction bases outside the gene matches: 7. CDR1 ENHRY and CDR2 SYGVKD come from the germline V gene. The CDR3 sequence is CASRTSGTADTQYF. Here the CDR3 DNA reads TGTGCCTCCAGGACTAGCGGGACAGCAGATACGCAGTATTTT.

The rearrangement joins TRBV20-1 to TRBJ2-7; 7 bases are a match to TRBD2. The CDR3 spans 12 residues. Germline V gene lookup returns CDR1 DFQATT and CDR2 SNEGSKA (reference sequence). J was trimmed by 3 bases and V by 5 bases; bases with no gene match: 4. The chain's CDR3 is CSAGAGIYEQYF. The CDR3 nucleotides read TGCAGTGCTGGAGCGGGGATCTACGAGCAGTACTTC.

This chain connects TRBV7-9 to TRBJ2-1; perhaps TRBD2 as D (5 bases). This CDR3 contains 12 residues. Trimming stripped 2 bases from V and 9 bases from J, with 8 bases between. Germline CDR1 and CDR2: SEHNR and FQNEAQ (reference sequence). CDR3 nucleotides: TGTGCCAGCAGCTTATCCCGGGGTGAGCAGTTCTTC. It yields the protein CASSLSRGEQFF.

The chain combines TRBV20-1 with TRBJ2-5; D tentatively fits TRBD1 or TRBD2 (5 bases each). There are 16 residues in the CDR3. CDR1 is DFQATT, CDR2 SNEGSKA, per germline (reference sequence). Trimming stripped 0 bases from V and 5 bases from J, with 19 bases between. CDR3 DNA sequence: TGCAGTGCTAGAGATACGGGCTGGGCCCGGGACGAGACCCAGTACTTC. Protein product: CSARDTGWARDETQYF.

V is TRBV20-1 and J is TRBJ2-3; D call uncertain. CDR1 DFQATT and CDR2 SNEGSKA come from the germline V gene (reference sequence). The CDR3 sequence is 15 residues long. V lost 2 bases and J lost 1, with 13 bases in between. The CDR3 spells CSARSLLGGTDTQYF. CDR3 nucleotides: TGCAGTGCTAGAAGTCTTTTGGGTGGCACAGATACGCAGTATTTT.

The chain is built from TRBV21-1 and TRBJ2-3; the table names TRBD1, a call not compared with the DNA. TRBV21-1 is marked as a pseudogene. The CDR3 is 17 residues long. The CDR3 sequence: CASSKEHGRGGTDTQYF. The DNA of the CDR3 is TGTGCCAGCAGCAAAGAACACGGGAGAGGGGGGACGGATACGCAGTATTTT.

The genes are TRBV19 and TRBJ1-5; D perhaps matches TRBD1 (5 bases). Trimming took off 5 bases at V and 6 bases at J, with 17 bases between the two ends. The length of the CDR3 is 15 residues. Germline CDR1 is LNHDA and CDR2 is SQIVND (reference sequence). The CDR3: CASSLTGVGSQPQHF. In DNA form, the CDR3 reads TGTGCCAGTAGTTTAACGGGGGTCGGATCTCAGCCCCAGCATTTT.

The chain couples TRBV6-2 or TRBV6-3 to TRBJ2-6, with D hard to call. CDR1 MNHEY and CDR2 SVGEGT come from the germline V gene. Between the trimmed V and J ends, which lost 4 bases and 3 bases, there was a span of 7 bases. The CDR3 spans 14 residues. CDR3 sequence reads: CASSLVGGANVLTF. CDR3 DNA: TGTGCCAGCAGTTTGGTCGGTGGGGCCAACGTCCTGACTTTC.

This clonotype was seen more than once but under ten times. The CDR3 nucleotides are TGTGCCAGCAGTGAAGGCCACAATCAGCCCCAGCATTTT. It translates to CASSEGHNQPQHF. The V call is TRBV6-4, the J call TRBJ1-5; D is ambiguous. CDR1 and CDR2 (germline): MRHNA, SNTAGT. This CDR3 spans 13 amino acids. Trimming took 3 bases from V and 3 from J, leaving 6 bases between them.

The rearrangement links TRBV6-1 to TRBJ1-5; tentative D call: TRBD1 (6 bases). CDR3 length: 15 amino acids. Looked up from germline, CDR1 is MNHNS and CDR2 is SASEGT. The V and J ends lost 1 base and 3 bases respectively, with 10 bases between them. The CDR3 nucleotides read TGTGCCAGCAGTGAAGGGGGGCGAGACAATCAGCCCCAGCATTTT. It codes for CASSEGGRDNQPQHF.

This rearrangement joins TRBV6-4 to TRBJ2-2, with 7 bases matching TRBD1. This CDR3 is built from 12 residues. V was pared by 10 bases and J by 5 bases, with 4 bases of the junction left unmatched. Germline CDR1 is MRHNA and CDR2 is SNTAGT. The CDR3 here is CAIRRGTGELFF. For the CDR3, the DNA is TGTGCCATCCGCAGGGGGACCGGGGAGCTGTTTTTT.

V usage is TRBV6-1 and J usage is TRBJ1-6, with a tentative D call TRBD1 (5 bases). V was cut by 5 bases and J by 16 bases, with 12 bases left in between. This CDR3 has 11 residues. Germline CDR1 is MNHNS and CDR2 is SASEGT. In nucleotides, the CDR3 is TGTGCCAGCAGTACCGGGACTAATCTCCACTTT. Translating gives CASSTGTNLHF.

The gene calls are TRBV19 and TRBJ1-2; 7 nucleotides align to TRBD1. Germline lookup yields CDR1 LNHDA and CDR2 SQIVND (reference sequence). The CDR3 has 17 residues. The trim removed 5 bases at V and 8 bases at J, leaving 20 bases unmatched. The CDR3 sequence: CASSGSGTELSSGGYTF. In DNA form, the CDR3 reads TGTGCCAGTAGTGGGTCCGGGACAGAATTATCCTCCGGGGGCTACACCTTC.

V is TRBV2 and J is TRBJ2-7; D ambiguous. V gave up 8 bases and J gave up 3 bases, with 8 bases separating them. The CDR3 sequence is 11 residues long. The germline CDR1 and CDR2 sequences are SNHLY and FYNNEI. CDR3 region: CASALRYEQYF. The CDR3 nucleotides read TGTGCCAGCGCCCTTCGCTACGAGCAGTACTTC.

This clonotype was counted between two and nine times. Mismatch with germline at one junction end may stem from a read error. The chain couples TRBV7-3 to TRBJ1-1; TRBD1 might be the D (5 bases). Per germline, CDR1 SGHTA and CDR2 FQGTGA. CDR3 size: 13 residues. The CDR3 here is CASSTRQNPEAFF. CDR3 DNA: TGTGCCAGCAGCACCCGACAGAACCCTGAAGCTTTCTTT.

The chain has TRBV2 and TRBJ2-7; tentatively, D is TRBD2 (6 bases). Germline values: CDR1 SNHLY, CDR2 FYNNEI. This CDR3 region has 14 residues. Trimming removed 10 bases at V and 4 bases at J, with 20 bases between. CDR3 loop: CANNPPGGLYEQYF. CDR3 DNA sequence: TGTGCCAACAACCCCCCTGGAGGGTTATACGAGCAGTACTTC.

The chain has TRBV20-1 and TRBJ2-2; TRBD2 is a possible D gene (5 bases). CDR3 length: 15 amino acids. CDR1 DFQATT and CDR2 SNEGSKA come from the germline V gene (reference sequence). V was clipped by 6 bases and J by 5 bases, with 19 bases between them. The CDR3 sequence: CSALSSVRGTGELFF. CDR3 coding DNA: TGCAGTGCGCTATCCTCGGTTCGGGGAACCGGGGAGCTGTTTTTT.